Described below is a single T cell receptor beta chain sequence and its context. Antigen specificity is unknown. The record originates from a study of PD-1 blockade in mismatch repair-deficient tumors. Across the whole study: Patients had roughly twelve mismatch repair-deficient cancer types, all previously treated and progressing.

Assay: immunoSEQ multiplex PCR; the TCRdb copy retains only in-frame clones and omits some. This repertoire shows 15,000 to 20,000 clones, roughly 84% found once; its top ten account for roughly 1.5%. Study-wide findings and caveats: Rapid post-treatment expansion, then contraction, generally preceding radiologic response, marked tumor-resident clones.

All patients were mismatch repair deficient, assessed by either PCR or immunohistochemistry. A few pembrolizumab responders had their TCRs sequenced. Germline V lookup: CDR1 SGDLS, CDR2 YYNGEE. After removal of 0 bases from V and 6 bases from J, the junction contained 4 bases not matched to a gene. The CDR3 sequence is 15 residues long. The rearrangement uses TRBV9 and TRBJ2-7, with 12 bases lining up with TRBD2. This receptor was identified in an adult with mismatch repair-deficient cancer. The sequencing used PBMCs, collected 22 to 25 weeks after starting pembrolizumab. The CDR3 region has the DNA TGTGCCAGCAGCGTAGGACTAGCGGGAGAGGGCGAGCAGTACTTC. It is translated as CASSVGLAGEGEQYF.